The TCR beta chain described here comes from a study of cytomegalovirus exposure and HLA in healthy donors. The PCR made use of 60 Vbeta and 13 Jbeta primers. Original handling: Around 10 million shared chains were among approximately 87 million unique TCR beta chains counted in a later analysis. The table came from immunoSEQ multiplex PCR; TCRdb's copy has only in-frame clones and leaves some out. V and J calls and clone size follow that table, whereas D and trimming were derived from the DNA. The sample holds roughly 150,000 clones, almost 80% seen once. To note about this clone: The target antigen is unknown.

The CDR3 is made up of 14 amino acids. Trimming took off 1 base at V and 1 base at J, with 7 bases between the two ends. CDR1 is KGHSH, CDR2 LQKENI, per germline. Study-level findings and limits: What a later analysis reportedly showed was that an Asian-associated ancestry cluster had fewer N-insertions than the approximately 670-donor mean. The productive fraction for most TCR beta V segments was about 87% or about 30% in an earlier analysis.

Sequencing was performed on PBMCs. V gene TRBV18 combines with J gene TRBJ1-1; the D gene is possibly TRBD1 (6 bases). This sequence was found in a young woman in good health and CMV-seronegative. In DNA form, the CDR3 reads TGTGCCAGCTCACCACAGGGGGAGAACACTGAAGCTTTCTTT. It encodes CASSPQGENTEAFF.